The rows below give T cell receptor beta chains drawn from one sample of a study of blood T cell repertoires in COVID-19. TCRdb keeps only in-frame clones here, not all; method: immunoSEQ multiplex PCR. The repertoire includes approximately 100,000 clones, over 70% of them detected once, and 15% sits in the top ten. Sequenced: peripheral blood. These receptors all come from a man aged 45-60 years with acute or convalescent COVID-19. CDR3s include the opening cysteine and the closing phenylalanine or tryptophan.

>TRBV2
CASSGGKPDRETQYF
>TRBV28
CASSFQGSRNEQFF
>TRBV10-1
CASSESAGQETQYF
>TRBV3-1/TRBV3-2
CASSAGTGGYEQYF
>TRBV24-1
CATSDLEAGDTQYF
>TRBV21-1
CASSDRGTAGYNEQFF
>TRBV11-2
CASSSSGTSRVTDTQYF
>TRBV3-1/TRBV3-2
CASSGTSGNEQFF
>TRBV19
CASRNRNYEQYF
>TRBV24-1
CATSDSKRLAAGETQYF
>TRBV6-5
CASRRESGEAFF
>TRBV30
CAWSPNPGLAGPNEYNEQFF
>TRBV7-6
CASSSGTGIGDSGANVLTF
>TRBV4-1
CASSQESQVINYGYTF
>TRBV10-3
CATKPGLSNNEQFF
>TRBV20-1
CSARVGEKLFF
>TRBV7-8
CASIGSSYEQYF
>TRBV9
CASSPRDRVAYEQYF
>TRBV28
CASSSSRASQETQYF
>TRBV28
CASSKQQGAGQPQHF
>TRBV19
CASSIGGRAWNEQFF
>TRBV5-1
CASSLRQGLDEQYF
>TRBV28
CASRPTGAPQETQYF
>TRBV4-1
CASSQLASYEQYF
>TRBV10-3
CAISESTVLAGSQETQYF
>TRBV5-6
CASSPLGTNLYEQYF
>TRBV11-3
CASSPGLAGGSSYNEQFF
>TRBV28
CASSQTVMGEKLFF
>TRBV12-3/TRBV12-4
CASSQGYTEAFF
>TRBV18
CASSPWDSYNEQFF
>TRBV6-6
CASSYRQGHEQYF
>TRBV11-1
CASSFTSGTSSYEQYF
>TRBV7-8
CASSPDTLSGSVYNEQFF
>TRBV28
CASSHDREKTQYF
>TRBV7-9
CASSFITRNAEAFF
>TRBV27
CASSYARLGTDTQYF
>TRBV10-3
CAISKGDRGLFASGNTIYF
>TRBV18
CASSTLIPPEAFF
>TRBV7-9
CASSTAGGGANSPLHF
>TRBV28
CASRHQWGANTGELFF
>TRBV6-5
CASSPGQGRETQYF
>TRBV10-1
CASSEGGGGKETQYF
>TRBV18
CASSPPGLSGTDTQYF
>TRBV3-1/TRBV3-2
CASTPGHFSGANVLTF
>TRBV20-1
CSASRTNNEQFF
>TRBV19
CASSMNRLSYEQYF
>TRBV7-9
CASSRTGGPGNTIYF
>TRBV6-1
CASSGPVRPRGTDTQYF